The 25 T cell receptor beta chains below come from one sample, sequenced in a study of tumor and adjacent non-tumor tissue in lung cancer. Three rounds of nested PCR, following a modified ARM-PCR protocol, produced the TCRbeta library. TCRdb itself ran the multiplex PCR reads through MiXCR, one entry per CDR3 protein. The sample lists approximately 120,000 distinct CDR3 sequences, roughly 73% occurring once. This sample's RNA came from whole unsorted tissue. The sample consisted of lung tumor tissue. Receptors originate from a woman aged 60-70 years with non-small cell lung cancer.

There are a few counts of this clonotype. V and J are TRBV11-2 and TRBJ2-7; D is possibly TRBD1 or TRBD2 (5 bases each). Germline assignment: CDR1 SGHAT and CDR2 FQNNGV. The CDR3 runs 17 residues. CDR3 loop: CAGSLERGDPSLNEQYF. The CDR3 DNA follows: TGTGCAGGCAGCTTAGAACGAGGGGACCCTTCCTTAAACGAGCAGTACTTC.

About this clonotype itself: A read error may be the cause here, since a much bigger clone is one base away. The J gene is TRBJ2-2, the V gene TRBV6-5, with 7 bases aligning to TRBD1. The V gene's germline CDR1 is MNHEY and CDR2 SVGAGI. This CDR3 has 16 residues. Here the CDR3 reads CASRIDRESNIGELFF. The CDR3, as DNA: TGTGCCAGCAGAATAGACAGGGAATCGAACATCGGGGAGCTGTTTTTT.

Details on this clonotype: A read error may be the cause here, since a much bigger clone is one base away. The CDR3 bases are TGCAGTGCTACTCAAGGGACCAATCAGTCCCAGCATTTT. It yields the protein CSATQGTNQSQHF. The chain uses TRBV20-1 and TRBJ1-5; tentatively, D is TRBD1 (5 bases). Germline V gene data show CDR1 as DFQATT and CDR2 as SNEGSKA (reference sequence). This CDR3 comprises 13 residues.

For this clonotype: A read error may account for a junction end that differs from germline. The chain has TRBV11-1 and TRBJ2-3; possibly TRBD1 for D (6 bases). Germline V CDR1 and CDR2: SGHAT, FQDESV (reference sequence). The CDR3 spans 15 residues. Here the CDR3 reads CASGGQFSSPDTQYF. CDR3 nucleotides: TGTGCCAGCGGGGGCCAATTCTCTAGCCCAGATACGCAGTATTTC.

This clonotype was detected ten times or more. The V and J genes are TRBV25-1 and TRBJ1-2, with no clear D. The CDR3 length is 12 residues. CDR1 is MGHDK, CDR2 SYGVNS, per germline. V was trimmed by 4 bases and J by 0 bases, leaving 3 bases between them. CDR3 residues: CASSASNYGYTF. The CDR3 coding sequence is TGTGCCAGCAGTGCTTCTAACTATGGCTACACCTTC.

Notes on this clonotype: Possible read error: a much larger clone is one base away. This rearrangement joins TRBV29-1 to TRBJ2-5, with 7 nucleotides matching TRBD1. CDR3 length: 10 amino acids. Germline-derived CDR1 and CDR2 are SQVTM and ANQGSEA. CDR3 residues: CTANDRAQYF. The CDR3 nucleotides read TGCACCGCCAACGACAGGGCCCAGTACTTC. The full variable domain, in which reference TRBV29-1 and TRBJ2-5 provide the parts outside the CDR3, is SAVISQKPSRDICQRGTSLTIQCQVDSQVTMMFWYRQQPGQSLTLIATANQGSEATYESGFVIDKFPISRPNLTFSTLTVSNMSPEDSSIYLCTANDRAQYFGPGTRLLVL.

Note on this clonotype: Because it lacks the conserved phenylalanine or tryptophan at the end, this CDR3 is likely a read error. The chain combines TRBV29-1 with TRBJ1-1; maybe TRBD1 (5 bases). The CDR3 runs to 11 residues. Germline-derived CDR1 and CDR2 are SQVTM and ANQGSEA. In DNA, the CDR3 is TGCGGGGGTCGGGAGGGAACTGAAGCTTTCGTT. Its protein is CGGREGTEAFV.

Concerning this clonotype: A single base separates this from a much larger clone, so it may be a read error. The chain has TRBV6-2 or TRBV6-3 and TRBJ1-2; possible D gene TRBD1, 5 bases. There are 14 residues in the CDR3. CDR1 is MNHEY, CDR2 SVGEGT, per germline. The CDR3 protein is CASTRGSTNYSYTF. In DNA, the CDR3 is TGTGCCAGCACGAGGGGCAGCACTAACTATAGCTACACCTTC.

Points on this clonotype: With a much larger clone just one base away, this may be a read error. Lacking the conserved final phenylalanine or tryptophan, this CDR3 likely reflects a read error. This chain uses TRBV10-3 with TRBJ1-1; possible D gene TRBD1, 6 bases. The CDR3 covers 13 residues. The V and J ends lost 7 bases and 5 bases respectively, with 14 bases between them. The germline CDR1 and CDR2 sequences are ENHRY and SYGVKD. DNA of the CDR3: TGTGCCATCAAAGGGGGTGTATGGACTGAAGCTTTCTAT. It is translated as CAIKGGVWTEAFY.

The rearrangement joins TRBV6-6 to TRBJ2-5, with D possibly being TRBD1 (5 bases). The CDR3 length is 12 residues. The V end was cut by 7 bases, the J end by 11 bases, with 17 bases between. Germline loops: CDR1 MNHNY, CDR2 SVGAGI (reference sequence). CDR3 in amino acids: CASIETVKRQYF. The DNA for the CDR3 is TGTGCCAGCATCGAGACAGTCAAGAGACAGTACTTC.

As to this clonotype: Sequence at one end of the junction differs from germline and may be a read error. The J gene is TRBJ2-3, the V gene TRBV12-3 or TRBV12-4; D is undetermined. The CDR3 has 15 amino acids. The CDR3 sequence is CTSSFVGTSTDTQYF. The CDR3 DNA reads TGTACCAGCAGTTTTGTGGGCACTAGCACAGATACGCAGTATTTT.

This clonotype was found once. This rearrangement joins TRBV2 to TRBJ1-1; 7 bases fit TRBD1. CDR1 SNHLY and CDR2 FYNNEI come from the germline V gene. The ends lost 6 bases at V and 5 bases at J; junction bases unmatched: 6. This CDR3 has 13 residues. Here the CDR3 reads CASRQQGRTEAFF. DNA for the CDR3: TGTGCCAGCAGACAACAGGGGCGGACTGAAGCTTTCTTT.

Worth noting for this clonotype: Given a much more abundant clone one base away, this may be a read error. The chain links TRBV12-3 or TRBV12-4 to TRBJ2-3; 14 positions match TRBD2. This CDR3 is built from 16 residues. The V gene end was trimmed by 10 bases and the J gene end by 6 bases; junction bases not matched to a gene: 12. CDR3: CAIVPGLAGEGDTQYF. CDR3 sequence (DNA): TGTGCCATAGTTCCGGGACTAGCGGGAGAAGGGGATACGCAGTATTTT.

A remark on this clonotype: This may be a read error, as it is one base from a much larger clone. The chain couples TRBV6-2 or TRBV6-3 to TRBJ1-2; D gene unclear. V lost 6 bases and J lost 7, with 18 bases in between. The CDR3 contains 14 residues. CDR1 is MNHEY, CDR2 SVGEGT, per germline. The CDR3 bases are TGTGCCAGCAGCCTCTCCACGTCGGTTCCTGGCTACACCTTC. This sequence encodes CASSLSTSVPGYTF.

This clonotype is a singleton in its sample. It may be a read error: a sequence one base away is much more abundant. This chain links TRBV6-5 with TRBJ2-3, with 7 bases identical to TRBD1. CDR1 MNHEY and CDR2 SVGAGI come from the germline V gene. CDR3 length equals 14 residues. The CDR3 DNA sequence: TGTGCCTGCAGTGACAGGGCTGGCGCAGATACGCAGTATTTT. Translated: CACSDRAGADTQYF.

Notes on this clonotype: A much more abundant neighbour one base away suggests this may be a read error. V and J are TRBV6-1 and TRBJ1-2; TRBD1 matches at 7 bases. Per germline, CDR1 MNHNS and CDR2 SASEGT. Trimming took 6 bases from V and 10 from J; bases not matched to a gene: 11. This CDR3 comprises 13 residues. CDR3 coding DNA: TGTGCCAGCAGAAAAGGAACAGGGGATGACTACACCTTC. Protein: CASRKGTGDDYTF.

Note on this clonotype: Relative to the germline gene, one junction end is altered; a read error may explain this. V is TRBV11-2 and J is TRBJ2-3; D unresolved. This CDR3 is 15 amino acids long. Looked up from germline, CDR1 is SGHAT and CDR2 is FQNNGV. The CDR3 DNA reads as TGTGCCAGCAGCATAGACTTCTCAAGAGCAGATACGCAGTATTTT. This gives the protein CASSIDFSRADTQYF.

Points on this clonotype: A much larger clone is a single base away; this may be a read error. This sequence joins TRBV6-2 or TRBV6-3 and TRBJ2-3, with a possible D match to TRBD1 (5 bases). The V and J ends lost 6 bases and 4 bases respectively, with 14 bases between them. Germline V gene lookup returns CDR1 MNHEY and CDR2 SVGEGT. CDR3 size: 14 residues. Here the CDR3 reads CASRMQGKADTQYF. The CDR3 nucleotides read TGTGCCAGCAGGATGCAGGGAAAAGCAGATACGCAGTATTTT.

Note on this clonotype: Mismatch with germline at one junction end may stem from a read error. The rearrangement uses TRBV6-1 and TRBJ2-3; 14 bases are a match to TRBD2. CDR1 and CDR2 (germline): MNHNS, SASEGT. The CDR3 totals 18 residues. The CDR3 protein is CANSESRTSGGSTDAQYF. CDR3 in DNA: TGTGCCAACAGTGAATCGCGGACTAGCGGGGGGAGCACAGATGCGCAGTATTTT.

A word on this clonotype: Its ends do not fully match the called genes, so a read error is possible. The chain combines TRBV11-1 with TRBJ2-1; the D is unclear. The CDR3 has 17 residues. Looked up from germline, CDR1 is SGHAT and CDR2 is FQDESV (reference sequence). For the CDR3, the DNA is TGTGCCAGCAGTTGCGGTTTCGCAGCGAGCTCCTACTATGAGCAGTTCTTC. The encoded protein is CASSCGFAASSYYEQFF.

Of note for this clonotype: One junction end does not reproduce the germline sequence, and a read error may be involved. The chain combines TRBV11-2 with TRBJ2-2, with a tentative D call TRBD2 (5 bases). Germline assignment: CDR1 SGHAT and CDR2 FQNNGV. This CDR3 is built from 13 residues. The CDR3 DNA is TGTACCAGCAGTCTAGAGGACTGGGGTGAGCTGTTTTTT. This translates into CTSSLEDWGELFF.

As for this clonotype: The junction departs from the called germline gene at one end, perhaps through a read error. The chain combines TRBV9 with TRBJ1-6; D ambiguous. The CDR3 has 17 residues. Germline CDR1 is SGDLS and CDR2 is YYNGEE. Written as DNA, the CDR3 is TGTGCCAGCAGCAAACGGAACAGCTCAATCAATAATTCACCCCTTCACTTT. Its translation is CASSKRNSSINNSPLHF.

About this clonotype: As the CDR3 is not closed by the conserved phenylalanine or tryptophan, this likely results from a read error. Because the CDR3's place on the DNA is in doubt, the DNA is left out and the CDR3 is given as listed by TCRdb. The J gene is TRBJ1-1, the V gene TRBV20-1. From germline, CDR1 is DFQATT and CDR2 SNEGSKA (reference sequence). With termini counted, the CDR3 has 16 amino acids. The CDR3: CSARDAGKAVNTESFS.

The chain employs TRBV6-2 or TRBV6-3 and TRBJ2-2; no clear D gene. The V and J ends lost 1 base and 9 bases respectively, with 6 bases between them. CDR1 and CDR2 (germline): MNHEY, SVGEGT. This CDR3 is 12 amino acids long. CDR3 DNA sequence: TGTGCCAGCAGTTACTTGCCCCGGGAGCTGTTTTTT. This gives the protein CASSYLPRELFF.

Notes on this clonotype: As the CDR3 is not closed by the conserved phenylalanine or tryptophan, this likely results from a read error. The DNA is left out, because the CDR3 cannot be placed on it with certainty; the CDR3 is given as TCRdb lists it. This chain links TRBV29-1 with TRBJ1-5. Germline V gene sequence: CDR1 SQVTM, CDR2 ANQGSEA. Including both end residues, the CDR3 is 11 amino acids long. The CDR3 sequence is CSVEDEWTQQL.